The 2 T cell receptor beta chains in this list originate from one sample, sequenced in a study of blood T cell repertoires in COVID-19. The data were produced by immunoSEQ multiplex PCR, yet TCRdb's version contains in-frame clones alone and is incomplete. The sample holds about 350,000 clones, roughly 90% seen once. Sequencing input: peripheral blood. Receptor source: a woman aged 60-75 years with COVID-19, enrolled during active disease.

This clone occurred once. V is TRBV11-2 and J is TRBJ2-1, with TRBD2 matching over 7 bases. V was pared by 3 bases and J by 5 bases, with 4 bases of the junction left unmatched. Germline lookup yields CDR1 SGHAT and CDR2 FQNNGV. The CDR3 totals 14 residues. CDR3 region: CASSFPGLNNEQFF. The CDR3, as DNA: TGTGCCAGCAGCTTTCCGGGACTAAACAATGAGCAGTTCTTC.

The chain carries TRBV18 and TRBJ1-2, with 7 bases fitting TRBD1. V trimming: 5 bases; J trimming: 8 bases; junction bases outside the gene matches: 8. Germline-derived CDR1 and CDR2 are KGHSH and LQKENI. The CDR3 has 13 residues. CDR3 bases: TGTGCCAGCTCAGAAACGACAGGGCAAGGCTACACCTTC. Translated: CASSETTGQGYTF. Based on the CDR3 plus reference TRBV18 and TRBJ1-2, the full variable domain is NAGVMQNPRHLVRRRGQEARLRCSPMKGHSHVYWYRQLPEEGLKFMVYLQKENIIDESGMPKERFSAEFPKEGPSILRIQQVVRGDSAAYFCASSETTGQGYTFGSGTRLTVV.